This entry lists 20 T cell receptor beta chains sequenced from one sample in a study of glioma-infiltrating T cells after dendritic cell vaccination. Produced via immunoSEQ multiplex PCR; TCRdb's table is partial and in-frame only. The sample contains just over 95,000 clones, 79% of which appear only once. Material: blood, obtained before dendritic cell vaccination. The receptors originated from a human donor with glioblastoma.

The rearrangement links TRBV27 to TRBJ2-1; 10 bases are shared with TRBD2. Germline-derived CDR1 and CDR2 are MNHEY and SMNVEV (reference sequence). With V trimmed by 1 base and J by 8 bases, 5 bases remained unmatched. This CDR3 is 15 amino acids long. CDR3 sequence reads: CASSLLGLAGDEQFF. CDR3 sequence (DNA): TGTGCCAGCAGTTTATTGGGTCTAGCGGGAGATGAGCAGTTCTTC.

This rearrangement joins TRBV2 to TRBJ1-4; 12 bases match TRBD1. Germline lookup yields CDR1 SNHLY and CDR2 FYNNEI. This CDR3 is built from 15 residues. Trimming removed 4 bases from V and 8 bases from J; junction bases left unmatched: 5. The CDR3 DNA reads as TGTGCCAGCAGTGTCCCGGGACAGGGGGCAGAAAAACTGTTTTTT. Protein: CASSVPGQGAEKLFF. Variable domain in full (rest from reference TRBV2 and TRBJ1-4): EPEVTQTPSHQVTQMGQEVILRCVPISNHLYFYWYRQILGQKVEFLVSFYNNEISEKSEIFDDQFSVERPDGSNFTLKIRSTKLEDSAMYFCASSVPGQGAEKLFFGSGTQLSVL.

V is TRBV7-9 and J is TRBJ2-1; 10 bases line up with TRBD2. J was trimmed by 4 bases and V by 2 bases; bases with no gene match: 8. The CDR3 length is 17 residues. Germline V gene data show CDR1 as SEHNR and CDR2 as FQNEAQ (reference sequence). CDR3 loop: CASSLRLGLADYNEQFF. The CDR3 coding sequence is TGTGCCAGCAGCTTAAGGTTAGGACTAGCGGATTACAATGAGCAGTTCTTC.

The CDR3 protein is CASSPAGNPSEQYF. The DNA for the CDR3 is TGTGCCAGCTCACCAGCAGGTAACCCGAGCGAGCAGTACTTC. The rearrangement uses TRBV18 and TRBJ2-7; no clear D gene. This CDR3 has 14 residues. Per germline, CDR1 KGHSH and CDR2 LQKENI. V was shortened by 2 bases and J by 6 bases, with 14 bases between the two germline ends.

The chain is built from TRBV6-6 and TRBJ1-2; D unresolved. Trimming took off 5 bases at V and 1 base at J, with 5 bases between the two ends. Germline V lookup: CDR1 MNHNY, CDR2 SVGAGI (reference sequence). The CDR3 spans 12 residues. The DNA of the CDR3 is TGTGCCAGCAGTCCGGGTAACTATGGCTACACCTTC. Translated, it gives CASSPGNYGYTF.

The V call is TRBV19, the J call TRBJ1-1; D ambiguous. In germline, CDR1 is LNHDA, CDR2 SQIVND (reference sequence). Between the trimmed V and J ends, which lost 5 bases and 1 base, there was a span of 11 bases. The CDR3 is 14 amino acids. CDR3 sequence (DNA): TGTGCCAGTAGTTATGCCGCTAGGAACACTGAAGCTTTCTTT. Translated, it gives CASSYAARNTEAFF.

By sample share, this clone is large. This rearrangement joins TRBV2 to TRBJ1-2, with 8 nucleotides matching TRBD1. CDR1 is SNHLY, CDR2 FYNNEI, per germline. The CDR3 is 14 amino acids. V shed 3 bases, J shed 6 bases, and the junction held 6 bases outside the gene matches. In nucleotides, the CDR3 is TGTGCCAGCAGTGACAGGAGACAGGGGAATGGCTACACCTTC. It encodes CASSDRRQGNGYTF.

The chain uses TRBV6-5 and TRBJ2-5; 7 nucleotides line up with TRBD1. The V gene's germline CDR1 is MNHEY and CDR2 SVGAGI. With 6 bases clipped from V and 4 bases from J, the junction kept 5 bases outside the gene matches. The CDR3 loop spans 13 amino acids. This CDR3 is CASRLTGRETQYF. CDR3 in DNA: TGTGCCAGCAGACTGACAGGGCGAGAGACCCAGTACTTC.

The V call is TRBV7-9, the J call TRBJ1-2; D is unclear. V was pared by 1 base and J by 3 bases, with 9 bases between. This CDR3 region has 14 residues. Germline CDR1 and CDR2: SEHNR and FQNEAQ (reference sequence). CDR3 protein: CASSLDVLYYGYTF. The CDR3 bases are TGTGCCAGCAGCTTAGATGTCCTATACTATGGCTACACCTTC.

V is TRBV5-5 and J is TRBJ2-7, with a weak D call TRBD2 (6 bases). The CDR3 is made up of 16 amino acids. The germline V gene encodes CDR1 SGHKS and CDR2 YYEKEE (reference sequence). V lost 0 bases and J lost 11, with 24 bases in between. The CDR3 DNA sequence: TGTGCCAGCAGCTTGGGCCCCATGGCTAGCGTCGGGACGGAGTACTTC. Protein sequence: CASSLGPMASVGTEYF.

The chain employs TRBV20-1 and TRBJ2-7; tentative D call: TRBD2 (5 bases). The CDR3 has 10 residues. The V end lost 5 bases, the J end lost 12 bases, and 14 bases lay between the germline ends. Germline CDR1 and CDR2: DFQATT and SNEGSKA (reference sequence). The CDR3 DNA is TGCAGTGCTGGAGCGGTTCAGCGGTACTTC. Encoded protein: CSAGAVQRYF.

This sequence joins TRBV28 and TRBJ2-1; 8 positions agree with TRBD2. This CDR3 has 17 residues. V trimming: 5 bases; J trimming: 3 bases; junction bases outside the gene matches: 12. In germline, CDR1 is MDHEN, CDR2 SYDVKM. CDR3: CASSPLRGRRNYNEQFF. The CDR3 coding sequence is TGTGCCAGCAGTCCACTCCGCGGGAGGCGTAACTACAATGAGCAGTTCTTC. The entire variable domain, with the rest obtained from reference TRBV28 and TRBJ2-1, is as follows: DVKVTQSSRYLVKRTGEKVFLECVQDMDHENMFWYRQDPGLGLRLIYFSYDVKMKEKGDIPEGYSVSREKKERFSLILESASTNQTSMYLCASSPLRGRRNYNEQFFGPGTRLTVL.

The CDR3 DNA sequence: TGTGCCAGCAGCGTAGTAGGGGGGGCGTTTGCTGATGAGCAGTTCTTC. Its translation is CASSVVGGAFADEQFF. The chain recombines TRBV9 with TRBJ2-1, with D perhaps matching TRBD2 (7 bases). Per germline, CDR1 SGDLS and CDR2 YYNGEE. V shed 0 bases and J shed 8 bases, with 18 bases lying between them. The CDR3 runs 16 residues. The whole variable domain, filled in from reference TRBV9 and TRBJ2-1, reads DSGVTQTPKHLITATGQRVTLRCSPRSGDLSVYWYQQSLDQGLQFLIQYYNGEERAKGNILERFSAQQFPDLHSELNLSSLELGDSALYFCASSVVGGAFADEQFFGPGTRLTVL.

This clone was recorded a few times. The genes are TRBV27 and TRBJ2-1; 10 positions agree with TRBD2. V lost 5 bases, J lost 8 bases, and 15 bases stayed unmatched. The germline V gene has CDR1 MNHEY and CDR2 SMNVEV (reference sequence). CDR3 length equals 17 residues. In DNA, the CDR3 is TGTGCCAGCAGTCTCCACGGTAGCGGGAGGAAGTCCGATGAGCAGTTCTTC. This sequence encodes CASSLHGSGRKSDEQFF.

A single count supports this clone. The chain links TRBV7-3 to TRBJ1-2; 9 nucleotides agree with TRBD1. The CDR3 totals 15 residues. Germline V gives CDR1 SGHTA, CDR2 FQGTGA. After removal of 5 bases from V and 4 bases from J, the junction contained 8 bases not matched to a gene. Here the CDR3 reads CASSPTWDRVYGYTF. CDR3 bases: TGTGCCAGCAGCCCGACCTGGGACAGGGTCTATGGCTACACCTTC.

The chain joins TRBV10-2 to TRBJ1-2; 9 bases match TRBD1. Germline V gene sequence: CDR1 WSHSY, CDR2 SAAADI. Losses at the gene ends were 4 bases for V and 5 bases for J; bases not matched to a gene: 8. This CDR3 contains 15 residues. CDR3 nucleotides: TGCGCCAGCAGTGGGGGACAGGGTCTATGGTATGGCTACACCTTC. It specifies CASSGGQGLWYGYTF.

This clone was picked up a small number of times. This chain links TRBV30 with TRBJ1-4, with unresolved D. The CDR3 is 12 residues long. Trimming stripped 1 base from V and 8 bases from J, with 8 bases between. Germline loops: CDR1 GTSNPN, CDR2 SVGIG (reference sequence). The CDR3 nucleotides are TGTGCCTGGAGTGACGGTCAAGAAAAACTGTTTTTT. Its translation: CAWSDGQEKLFF.

This clone appeared a single time. The chain uses TRBV13 and TRBJ2-7, with 11 bases identical to TRBD2. Germline CDR1 PRHDT, CDR2 FYEKMQ (reference sequence). CDR3 size: 14 residues. The V gene end was trimmed by 5 bases and the J gene end by 2 bases; junction bases not matched to a gene: 2. The CDR3 reads CASSLGLAAYEQYF. CDR3 nucleotide sequence: TGTGCCAGCAGCCTGGGACTAGCGGCCTACGAGCAGTACTTC.

V gene TRBV5-1 combines with J gene TRBJ1-3; TRBD1 agrees at 9 bases. Germline CDR1 SGHRS, CDR2 YFSETQ. The CDR3 contains 15 residues. V trimming: 3 bases; J trimming: 4 bases; junction bases outside the gene matches: 5. The CDR3 DNA reads TGCGCCAGCAGCTCGACAGGGGGAAAAGGAAACACCATATATTTT. It encodes CASSSTGGKGNTIYF.

This clone is a singleton in its sample. The gene calls are TRBV5-1 and TRBJ2-1, with D hard to call. CDR1 is SGHRS, CDR2 YFSETQ, per germline. CDR3 size: 12 residues. The V end was cut by 4 bases, the J end by 4 bases, with 6 bases between. The CDR3 loop is CASSPDYNEQFF. The CDR3 nucleotides are TGCGCCAGCAGCCCAGATTACAATGAGCAGTTCTTC.